This T cell receptor (beta chain) was captured in a study of regulatory T cells in long-lasting Graves disease. In the study overall: Duration of antithyroid drug therapy among newly diagnosed Graves' patients was under 3 months.

In this sample, this clonotype turned up many times. The antigen is unknown. Deletions cut 6 bases from V and 6 bases from J, with 14 bases between. This CDR3 spans 13 amino acids. Assembly of TCR beta libraries relied on iRepertoire HTBI primers together with Arm-PCR of CDR3 regions. TCRdb reprocessed the multiplex PCR reads via MiXCR and lists one record per CDR3 protein. The sample yields about 240,000 distinct CDR3 sequences, around 20% seen once. Specified time point: newly diagnosed GD, antithyroid drugs for less than 3 months. PBMC-derived RNA was used for the TCR library. Study results and limitations: TRBV28, TRBJ1-2 and TRBJ2-5 emerged as the favored segments in persistent disease.

This chain connects TRBV12-3 or TRBV12-4 to TRBJ1-2, with TRBD1 as a possible D gene (6 bases). Specimen: peripheral blood mononuclear cells (PBMCs), collected at new diagnosis, from a patient treated with antithyroid drugs. This clonotype originated in a female donor with Graves disease. CDR3 residues: CASSPRTEHGYTF. As DNA, the CDR3 is TGTGCCAGCAGCCCCAGGACAGAGCATGGCTACACCTTC.